This T cell receptor beta chain was sequenced during a study of Graves' ophthalmopathy and Graves' hyperthyroidism. Background on the study: At the time of initial diagnosis and before any treatment, peripheral blood was collected.

RNA served as the template for amplifying TCR beta CDR3 regions. First-round RT-PCR with HTBI primers preceded a second-round multiplex PCR. MiXCR was run by TCRdb on the multiplex PCR reads, yielding one entry per CDR3 protein. Among almost 400,000 distinct CDR3 sequences listed, 15% to 20% were seen once. Certain patients, namely those with other autoimmune diseases, uncontrolled infections, pregnancy or lactation, were excluded. The PBMCs originated from roughly 9.6 ml of fresh peripheral blood. The V and J ends lost 3 bases and 2 bases respectively, with 14 bases between them. CDR3 length equals 15 residues. The germline V gene has CDR1 SGHTA and CDR2 FQGNSA.

This sequence joins TRBV7-2 and TRBJ2-7; D is unclear. This receptor was obtained from a woman aged 18-29 years with Graves' ophthalmopathy. The sequenced material came from peripheral blood. This CDR3 reads CASSLGTEQTYEQYF. The DNA of the CDR3 is TGTGCCAGCAGCTTGGGAACCGAACAAACCTACGAGCAGTACTTC.